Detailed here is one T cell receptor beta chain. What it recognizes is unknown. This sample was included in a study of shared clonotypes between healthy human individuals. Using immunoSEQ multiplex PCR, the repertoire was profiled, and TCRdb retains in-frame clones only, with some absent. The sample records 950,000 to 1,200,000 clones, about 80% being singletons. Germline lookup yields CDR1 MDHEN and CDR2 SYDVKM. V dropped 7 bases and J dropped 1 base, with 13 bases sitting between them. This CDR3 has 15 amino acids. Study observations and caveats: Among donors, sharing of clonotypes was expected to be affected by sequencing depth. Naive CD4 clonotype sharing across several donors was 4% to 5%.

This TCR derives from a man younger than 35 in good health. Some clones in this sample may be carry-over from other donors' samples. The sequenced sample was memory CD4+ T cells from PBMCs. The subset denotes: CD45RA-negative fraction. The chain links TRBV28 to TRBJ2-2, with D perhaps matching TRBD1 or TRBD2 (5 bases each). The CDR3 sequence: CASKLGDRNTGELFF. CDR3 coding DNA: TGTGCCAGCAAGTTGGGGGACCGGAACACCGGGGAGCTGTTTTTT.